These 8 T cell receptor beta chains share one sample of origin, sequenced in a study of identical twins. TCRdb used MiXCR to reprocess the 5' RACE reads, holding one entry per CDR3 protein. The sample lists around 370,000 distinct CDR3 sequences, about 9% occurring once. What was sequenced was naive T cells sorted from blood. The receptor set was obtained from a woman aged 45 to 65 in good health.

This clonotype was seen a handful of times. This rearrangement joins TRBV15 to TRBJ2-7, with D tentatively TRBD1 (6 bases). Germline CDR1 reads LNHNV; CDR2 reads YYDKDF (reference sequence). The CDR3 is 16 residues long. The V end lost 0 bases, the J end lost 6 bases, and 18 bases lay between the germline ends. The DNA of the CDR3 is TGTGCCACCAGCAGAGATATTGGGACGGTGGGGGCCGAGCAGTACGTC. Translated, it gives CATSRDIGTVGAEQYV.

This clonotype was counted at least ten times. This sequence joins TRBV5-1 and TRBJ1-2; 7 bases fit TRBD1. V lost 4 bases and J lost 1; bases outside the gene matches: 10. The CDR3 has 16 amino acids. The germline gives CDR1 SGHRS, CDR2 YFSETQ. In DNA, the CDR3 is TGCGCCAGCAGCATGCCCTCGGACAGGATTAACTATGGCTACACCTTC. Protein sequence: CASSMPSDRINYGYTF.

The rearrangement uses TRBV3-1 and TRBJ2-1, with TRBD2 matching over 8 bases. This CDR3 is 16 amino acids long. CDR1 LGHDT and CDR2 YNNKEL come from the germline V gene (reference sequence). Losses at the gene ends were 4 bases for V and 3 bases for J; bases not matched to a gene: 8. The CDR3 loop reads CASSPRAGAVYNEQFF. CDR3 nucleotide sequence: TGTGCCAGCAGCCCCCGAGCGGGAGCCGTCTACAATGAGCAGTTCTTC.

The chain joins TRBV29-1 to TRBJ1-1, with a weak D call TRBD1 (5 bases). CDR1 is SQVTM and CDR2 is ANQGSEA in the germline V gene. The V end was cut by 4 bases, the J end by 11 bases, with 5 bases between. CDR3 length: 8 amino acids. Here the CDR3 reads CSVGGAFF. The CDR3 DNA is TGCAGCGTTGGGGGGGCTTTCTTT.

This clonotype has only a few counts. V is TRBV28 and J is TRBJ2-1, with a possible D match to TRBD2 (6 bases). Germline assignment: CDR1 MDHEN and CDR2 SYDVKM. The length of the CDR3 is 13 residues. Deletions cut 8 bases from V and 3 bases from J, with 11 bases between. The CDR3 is CASGRILYNEQFF. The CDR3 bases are TGTGCCAGCGGGAGGATTCTCTACAATGAGCAGTTCTTC.

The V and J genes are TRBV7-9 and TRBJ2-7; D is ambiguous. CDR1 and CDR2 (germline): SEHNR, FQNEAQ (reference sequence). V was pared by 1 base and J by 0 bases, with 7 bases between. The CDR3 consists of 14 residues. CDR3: CASSLVTDSYEQYV. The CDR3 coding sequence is TGTGCCAGCAGCTTAGTTACGGACTCCTACGAGCAGTACGTC.

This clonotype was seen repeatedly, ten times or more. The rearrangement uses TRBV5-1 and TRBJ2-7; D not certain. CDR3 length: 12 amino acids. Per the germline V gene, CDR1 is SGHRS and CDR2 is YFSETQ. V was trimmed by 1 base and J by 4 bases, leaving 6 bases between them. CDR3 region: CASSLNGYEQYF. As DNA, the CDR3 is TGCGCCAGCAGCTTGAACGGGTACGAGCAGTACTTC.

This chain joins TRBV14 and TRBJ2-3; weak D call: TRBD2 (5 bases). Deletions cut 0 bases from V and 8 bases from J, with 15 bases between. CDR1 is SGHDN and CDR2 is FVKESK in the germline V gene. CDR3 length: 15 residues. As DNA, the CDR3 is TGTGCCAGCAGCCAAGATATAGCGTGGGCAGGTACGCAGTATTTT. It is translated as CASSQDIAWAGTQYF. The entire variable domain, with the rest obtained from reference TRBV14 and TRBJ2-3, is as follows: EAGVTQFPSHSVIEKGQTVTLRCDPISGHDNLYWYRRVMGKEIKFLLHFVKESKQDESGMPNNRFLAERTGGTYSTLKVQPAELEDSGVYFCASSQDIAWAGTQYFGPGTRLTVL.